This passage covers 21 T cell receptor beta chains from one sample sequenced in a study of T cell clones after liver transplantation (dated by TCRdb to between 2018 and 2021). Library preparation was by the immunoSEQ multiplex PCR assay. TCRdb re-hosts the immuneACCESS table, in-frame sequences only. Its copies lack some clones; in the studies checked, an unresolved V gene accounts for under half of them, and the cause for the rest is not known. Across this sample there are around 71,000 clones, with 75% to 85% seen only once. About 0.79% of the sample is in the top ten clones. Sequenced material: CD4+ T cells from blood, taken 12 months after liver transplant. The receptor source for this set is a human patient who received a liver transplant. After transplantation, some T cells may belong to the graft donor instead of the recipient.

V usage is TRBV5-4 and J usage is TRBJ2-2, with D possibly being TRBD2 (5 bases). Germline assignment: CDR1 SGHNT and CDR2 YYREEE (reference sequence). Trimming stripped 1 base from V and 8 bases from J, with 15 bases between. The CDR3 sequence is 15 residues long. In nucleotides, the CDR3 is TGTGCCAGCAGCTTGACTAGTATGGGGATAGGGGAGCTGTTTTTT. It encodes CASSLTSMGIGELFF.

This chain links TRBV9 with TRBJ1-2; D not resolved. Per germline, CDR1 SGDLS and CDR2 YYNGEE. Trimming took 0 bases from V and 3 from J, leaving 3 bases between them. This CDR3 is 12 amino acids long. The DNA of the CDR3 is TGTGCCAGCAGCGTAGGACACTATGGCTACACCTTC. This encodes CASSVGHYGYTF. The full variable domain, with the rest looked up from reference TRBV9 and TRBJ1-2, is DSGVTQTPKHLITATGQRVTLRCSPRSGDLSVYWYQQSLDQGLQFLIQYYNGEERAKGNILERFSAQQFPDLHSELNLSSLELGDSALYFCASSVGHYGYTFGSGTRLTVV.

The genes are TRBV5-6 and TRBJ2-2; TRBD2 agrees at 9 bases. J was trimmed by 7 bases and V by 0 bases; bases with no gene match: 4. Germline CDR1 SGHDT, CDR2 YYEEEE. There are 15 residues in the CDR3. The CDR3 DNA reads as TGTGCCAGCAGCTTGGGCGGGAGGGCCGTCGGGGAGCTGTTTTTT. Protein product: CASSLGGRAVGELFF.

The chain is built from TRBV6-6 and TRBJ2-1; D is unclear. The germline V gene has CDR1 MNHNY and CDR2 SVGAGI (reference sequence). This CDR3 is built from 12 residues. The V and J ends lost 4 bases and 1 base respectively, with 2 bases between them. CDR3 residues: CASSLSYNEQFF. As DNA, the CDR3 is TGTGCCAGCAGTTTATCCTACAATGAGCAGTTCTTC.

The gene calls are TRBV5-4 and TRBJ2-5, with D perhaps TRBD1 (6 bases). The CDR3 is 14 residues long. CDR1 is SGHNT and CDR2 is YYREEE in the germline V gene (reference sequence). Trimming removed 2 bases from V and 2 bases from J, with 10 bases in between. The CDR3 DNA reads TGTGCCAGCAGCTTACCAGGGGTACAAGAGACCCAGTACTTC. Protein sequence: CASSLPGVQETQYF.

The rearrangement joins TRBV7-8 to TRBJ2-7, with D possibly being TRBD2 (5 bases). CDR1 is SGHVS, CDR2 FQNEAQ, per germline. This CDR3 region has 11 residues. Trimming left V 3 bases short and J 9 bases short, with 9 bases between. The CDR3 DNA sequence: TGTGCCAGCAGCTTCGGGGTGGGGCAGTACTTC. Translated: CASSFGVGQYF.

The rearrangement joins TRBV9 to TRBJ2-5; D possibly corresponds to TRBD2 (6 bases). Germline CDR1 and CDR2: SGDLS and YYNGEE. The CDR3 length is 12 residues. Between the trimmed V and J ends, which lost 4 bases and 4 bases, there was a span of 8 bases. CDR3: CASSSGGETQYF. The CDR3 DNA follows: TGTGCCAGCAGCTCCGGGGGAGAGACCCAGTACTTC.

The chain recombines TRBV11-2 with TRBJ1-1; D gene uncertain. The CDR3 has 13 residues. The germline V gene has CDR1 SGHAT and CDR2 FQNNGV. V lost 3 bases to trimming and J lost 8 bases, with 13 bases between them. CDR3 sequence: CASSFILRQEAFF. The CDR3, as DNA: TGTGCCAGCAGCTTTATTTTGAGGCAGGAAGCTTTCTTT.

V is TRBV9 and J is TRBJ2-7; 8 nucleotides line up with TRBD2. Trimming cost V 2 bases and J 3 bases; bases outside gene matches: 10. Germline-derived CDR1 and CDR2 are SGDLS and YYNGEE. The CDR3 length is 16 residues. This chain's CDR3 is CASSVGGSSGIYEQYF. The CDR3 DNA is TGTGCCAGCAGCGTGGGCGGTAGTAGCGGGATCTACGAGCAGTACTTC. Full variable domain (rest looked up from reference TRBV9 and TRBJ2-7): DSGVTQTPKHLITATGQRVTLRCSPRSGDLSVYWYQQSLDQGLQFLIQYYNGEERAKGNILERFSAQQFPDLHSELNLSSLELGDSALYFCASSVGGSSGIYEQYFGPGTRLTVT.

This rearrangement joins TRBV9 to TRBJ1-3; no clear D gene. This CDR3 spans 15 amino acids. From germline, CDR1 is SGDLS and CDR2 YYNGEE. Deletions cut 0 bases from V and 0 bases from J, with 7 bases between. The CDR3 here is CASSVAAGSGNTIYF. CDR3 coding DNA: TGTGCCAGCAGCGTAGCGGCCGGCTCTGGAAACACCATATATTTT.

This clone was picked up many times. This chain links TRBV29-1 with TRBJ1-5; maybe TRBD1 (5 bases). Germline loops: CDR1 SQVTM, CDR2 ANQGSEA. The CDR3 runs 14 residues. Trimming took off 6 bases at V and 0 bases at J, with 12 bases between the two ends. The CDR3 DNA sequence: TGCAGCGTCGGTGGGGGAGGTAGCAATCAGCCCCAGCATTTT. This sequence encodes CSVGGGGSNQPQHF.

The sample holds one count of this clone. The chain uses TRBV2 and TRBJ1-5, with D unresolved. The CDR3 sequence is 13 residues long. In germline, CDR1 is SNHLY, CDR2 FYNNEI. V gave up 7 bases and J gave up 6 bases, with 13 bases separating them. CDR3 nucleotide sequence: TGTGCCAGCATCCCCGGGTTGGGTCAGCCCCAGCATTTT. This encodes CASIPGLGQPQHF.

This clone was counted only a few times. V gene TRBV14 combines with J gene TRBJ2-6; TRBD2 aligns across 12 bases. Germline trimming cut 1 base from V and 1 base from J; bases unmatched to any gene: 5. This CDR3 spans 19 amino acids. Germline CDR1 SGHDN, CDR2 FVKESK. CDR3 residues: CASSQGLLAGGSGANVLTF. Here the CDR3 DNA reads TGTGCCAGCAGCCAAGGGTTGCTAGCGGGAGGGTCTGGGGCCAACGTCCTGACTTTC.

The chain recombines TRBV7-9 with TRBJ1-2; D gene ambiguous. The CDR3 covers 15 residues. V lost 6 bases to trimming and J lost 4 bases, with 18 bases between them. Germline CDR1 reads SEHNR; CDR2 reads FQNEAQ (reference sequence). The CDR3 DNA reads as TGTGCCAGCAGTTCATCCACGCGGAATCTCTATGGCTACACCTTC. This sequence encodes CASSSSTRNLYGYTF.

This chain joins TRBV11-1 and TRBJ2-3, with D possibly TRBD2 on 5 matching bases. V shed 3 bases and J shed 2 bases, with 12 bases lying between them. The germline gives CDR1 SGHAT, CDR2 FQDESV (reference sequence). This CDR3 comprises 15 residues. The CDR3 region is CASSFRSGPTDTQYF. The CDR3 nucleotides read TGTGCCAGCAGCTTCAGGAGCGGCCCCACAGATACGCAGTATTTT.

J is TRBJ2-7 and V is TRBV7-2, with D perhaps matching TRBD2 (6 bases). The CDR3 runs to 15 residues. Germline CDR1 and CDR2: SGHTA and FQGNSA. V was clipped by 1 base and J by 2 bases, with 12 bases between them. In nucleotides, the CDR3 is TGTGCCAGCAGCTTAGATCACGGGAGTGCCTACGAGCAGTACTTC. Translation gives CASSLDHGSAYEQYF. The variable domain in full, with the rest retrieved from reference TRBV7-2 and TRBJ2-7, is GAGVSQSPSNKVTEKGKDVELRCDPISGHTALYWYRQSLGQGLEFLIYFQGNSAPDKSGLPSDRFSAERTGGSVSTLTIQRTQQEDSAVYLCASSLDHGSAYEQYFGPGTRLTVT.

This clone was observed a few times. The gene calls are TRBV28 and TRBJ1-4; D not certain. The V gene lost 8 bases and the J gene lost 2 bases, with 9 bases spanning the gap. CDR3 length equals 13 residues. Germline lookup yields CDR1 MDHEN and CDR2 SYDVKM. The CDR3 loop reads CASSLRTNEKLFF. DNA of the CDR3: TGTGCCAGCTCCTTGCGGACTAATGAAAAACTGTTTTTT.

CDR3 in amino acids: CASSLGTGEGSYEQYF. DNA of the CDR3: TGTGCCAGCAGTTTAGGGACAGGAGAAGGCTCCTACGAGCAGTACTTC. The J gene is TRBJ2-7, the V gene TRBV28; the match to TRBD1 covers 8 bases. CDR3 length: 16 amino acids. Germline V lookup: CDR1 MDHEN, CDR2 SYDVKM. V gave up 2 bases and J gave up 0 bases; unmatched junction bases: 6.

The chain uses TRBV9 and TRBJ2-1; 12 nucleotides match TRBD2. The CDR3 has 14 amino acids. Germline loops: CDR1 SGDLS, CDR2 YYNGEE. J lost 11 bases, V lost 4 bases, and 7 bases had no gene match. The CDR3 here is CASSPTGLAGQQFF. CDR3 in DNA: TGTGCCAGCAGCCCGACCGGACTAGCGGGACAGCAGTTCTTC.

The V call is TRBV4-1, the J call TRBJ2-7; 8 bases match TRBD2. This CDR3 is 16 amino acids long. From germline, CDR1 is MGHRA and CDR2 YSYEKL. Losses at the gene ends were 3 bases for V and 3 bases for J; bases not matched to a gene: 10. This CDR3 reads CASSHLGVAGNYEQYF. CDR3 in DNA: TGCGCCAGCAGCCACCTGGGGGTAGCGGGAAACTACGAGCAGTACTTC.

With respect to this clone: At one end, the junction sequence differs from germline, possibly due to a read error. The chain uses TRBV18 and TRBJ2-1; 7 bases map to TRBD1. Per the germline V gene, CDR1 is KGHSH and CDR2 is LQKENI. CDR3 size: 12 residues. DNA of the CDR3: TGTGCCAGCTCACCACGGGACAGTCACGGGATCTTC. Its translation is CASSPRDSHGIF.